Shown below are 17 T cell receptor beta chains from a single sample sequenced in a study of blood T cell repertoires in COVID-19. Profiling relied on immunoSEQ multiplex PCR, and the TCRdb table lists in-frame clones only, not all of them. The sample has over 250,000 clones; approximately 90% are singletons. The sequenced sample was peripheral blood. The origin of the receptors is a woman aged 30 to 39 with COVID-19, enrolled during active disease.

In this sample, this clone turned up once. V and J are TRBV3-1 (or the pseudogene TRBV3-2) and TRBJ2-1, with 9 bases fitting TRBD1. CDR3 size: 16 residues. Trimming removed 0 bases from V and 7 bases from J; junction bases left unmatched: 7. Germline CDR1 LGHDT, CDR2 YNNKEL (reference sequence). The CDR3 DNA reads TGTGCCAGCAGCCAAGATCGAGGACAGGGGAGGAATGAGCAGTTCTTC. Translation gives CASSQDRGQGRNEQFF.

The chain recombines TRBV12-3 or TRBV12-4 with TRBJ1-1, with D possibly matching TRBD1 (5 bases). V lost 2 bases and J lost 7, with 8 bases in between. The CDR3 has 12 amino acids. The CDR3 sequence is CASSLWGVEAFF. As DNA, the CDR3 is TGTGCCAGCAGTTTATGGGGGGTTGAAGCTTTCTTT.

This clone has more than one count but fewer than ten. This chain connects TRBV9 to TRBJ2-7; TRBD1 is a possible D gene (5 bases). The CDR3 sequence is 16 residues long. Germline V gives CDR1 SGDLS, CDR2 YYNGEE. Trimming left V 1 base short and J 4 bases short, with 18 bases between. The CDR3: CASSVSHRSQGYEQYF. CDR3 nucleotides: TGTGCCAGCAGCGTATCGCATCGCAGCCAGGGATACGAGCAGTACTTC.

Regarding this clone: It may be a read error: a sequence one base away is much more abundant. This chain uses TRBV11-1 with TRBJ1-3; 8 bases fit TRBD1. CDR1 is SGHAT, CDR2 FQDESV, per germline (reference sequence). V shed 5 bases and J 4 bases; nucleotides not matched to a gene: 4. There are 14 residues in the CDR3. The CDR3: CASSPDRAGNTIYF. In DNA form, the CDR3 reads TGTGCCAGCAGCCCGGACAGGGCAGGAAACACCATATATTTT.

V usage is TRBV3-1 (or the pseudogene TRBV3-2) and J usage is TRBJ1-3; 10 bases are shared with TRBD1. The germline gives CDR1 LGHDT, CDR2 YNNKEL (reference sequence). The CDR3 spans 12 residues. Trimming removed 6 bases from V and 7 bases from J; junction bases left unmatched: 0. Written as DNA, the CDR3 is TGTGCCAGCAGGGGACAGGGGAACACCATATATTTT. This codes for CASRGQGNTIYF.

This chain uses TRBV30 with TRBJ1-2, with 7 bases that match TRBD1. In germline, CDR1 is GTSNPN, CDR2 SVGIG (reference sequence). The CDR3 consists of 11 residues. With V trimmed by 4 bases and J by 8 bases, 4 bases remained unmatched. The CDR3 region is CAWNDREGYTF. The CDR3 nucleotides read TGTGCCTGGAATGACAGGGAGGGCTACACCTTC. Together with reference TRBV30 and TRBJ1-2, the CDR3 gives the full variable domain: SQTIHQWPATLVQPVGSPLSLECTVEGTSNPNLYWYRQAAGRGLQLLFYSVGIGQISSEVPQNLSASRPQDRQFILSSKKLLLSDSGFYLCAWNDREGYTFGSGTRLTVV.

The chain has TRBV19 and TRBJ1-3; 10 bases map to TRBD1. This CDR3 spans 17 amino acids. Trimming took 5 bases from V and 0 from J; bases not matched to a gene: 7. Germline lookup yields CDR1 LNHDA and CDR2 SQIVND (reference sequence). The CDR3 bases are TGTGCCAGTAGTCCCGGGACAGGGGCGAGCTCTGGAAACACCATATATTTT. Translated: CASSPGTGASSGNTIYF.

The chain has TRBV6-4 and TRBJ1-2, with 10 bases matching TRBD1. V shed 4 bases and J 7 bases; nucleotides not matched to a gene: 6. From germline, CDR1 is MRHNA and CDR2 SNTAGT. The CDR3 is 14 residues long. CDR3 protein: CASSAGQGEVGYTF. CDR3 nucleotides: TGTGCCAGCAGTGCCGGACAGGGGGAGGTTGGCTACACCTTC.

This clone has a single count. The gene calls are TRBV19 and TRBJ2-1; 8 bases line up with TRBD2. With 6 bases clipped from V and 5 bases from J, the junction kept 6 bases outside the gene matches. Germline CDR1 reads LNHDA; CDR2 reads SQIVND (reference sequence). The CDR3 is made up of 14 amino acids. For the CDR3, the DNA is TGTGCCAGTAGGGCAGCGGGAGAAAACAATGAGCAGTTCTTC. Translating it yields CASRAAGENNEQFF.

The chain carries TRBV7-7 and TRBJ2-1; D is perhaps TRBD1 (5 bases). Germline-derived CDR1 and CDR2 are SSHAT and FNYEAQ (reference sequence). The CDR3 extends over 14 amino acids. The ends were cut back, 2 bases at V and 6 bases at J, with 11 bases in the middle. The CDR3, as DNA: TGTGCCAGCAGCTTATCAGGGTTCTGCAATGAGCAGTTCTTC. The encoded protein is CASSLSGFCNEQFF.

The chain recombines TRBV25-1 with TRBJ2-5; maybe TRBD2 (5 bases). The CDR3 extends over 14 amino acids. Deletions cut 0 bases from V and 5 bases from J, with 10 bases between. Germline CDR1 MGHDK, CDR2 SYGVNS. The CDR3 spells CASSEYSGRETQYF. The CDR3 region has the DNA TGTGCCAGCAGTGAATACAGCGGTCGGGAGACCCAGTACTTC.

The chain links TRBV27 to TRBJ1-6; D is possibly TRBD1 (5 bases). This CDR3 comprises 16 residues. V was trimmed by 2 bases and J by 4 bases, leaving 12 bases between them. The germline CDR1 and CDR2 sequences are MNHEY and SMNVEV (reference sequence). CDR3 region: CASSLLVGGYNSPLHF. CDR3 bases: TGTGCCAGCAGTTTACTGGTGGGGGGTTATAATTCACCCCTCCACTTT.

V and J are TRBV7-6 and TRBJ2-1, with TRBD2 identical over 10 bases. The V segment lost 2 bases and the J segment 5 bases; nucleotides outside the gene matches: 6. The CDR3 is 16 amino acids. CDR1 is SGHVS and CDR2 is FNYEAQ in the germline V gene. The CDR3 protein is CASSLHLAGADNEQFF. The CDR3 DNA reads TGTGCCAGCAGCTTACATCTAGCGGGGGCTGACAATGAGCAGTTCTTC.

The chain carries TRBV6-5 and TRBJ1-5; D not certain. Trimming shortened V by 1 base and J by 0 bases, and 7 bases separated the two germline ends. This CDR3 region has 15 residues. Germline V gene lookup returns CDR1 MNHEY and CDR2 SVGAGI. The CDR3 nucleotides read TGTGCCAGCAGTTACTTTACAAATAGCAATCAGCCCCAGCATTTT. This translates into CASSYFTNSNQPQHF.

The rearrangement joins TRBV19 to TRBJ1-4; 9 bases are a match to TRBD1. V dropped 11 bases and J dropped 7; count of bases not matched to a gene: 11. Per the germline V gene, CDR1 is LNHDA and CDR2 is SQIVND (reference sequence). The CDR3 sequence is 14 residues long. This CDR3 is CACQERDRAEKLFF. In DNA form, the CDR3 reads TGTGCCTGTCAAGAGCGGGACAGGGCTGAAAAACTGTTTTTT.

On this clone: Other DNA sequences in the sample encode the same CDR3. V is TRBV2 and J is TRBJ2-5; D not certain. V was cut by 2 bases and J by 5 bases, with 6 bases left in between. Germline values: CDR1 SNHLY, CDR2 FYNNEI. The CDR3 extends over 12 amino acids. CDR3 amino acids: CASSENRETQYF. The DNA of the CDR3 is TGTGCCAGCAGTGAAAACCGGGAGACCCAGTACTTC. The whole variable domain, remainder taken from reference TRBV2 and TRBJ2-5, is EPEVTQTPSHQVTQMGQEVILRCVPISNHLYFYWYRQILGQKVEFLVSFYNNEISEKSEIFDDQFSVERPDGSNFTLKIRSTKLEDSAMYFCASSENRETQYFGPGTRLLVL.

The CDR3 coding sequence is TGTGCCAGCAGTGAAGGATTTGGGCGGCCCCAGCATTTT. This sequence encodes CASSEGFGRPQHF. The V gene is TRBV2, the J gene TRBJ1-5; D remains unclear. The CDR3 totals 13 residues. V lost 1 base, J lost 9 bases, and 10 bases lay in between. From germline, CDR1 is SNHLY and CDR2 FYNNEI.